This T cell receptor beta chain was sequenced for a study of CD8 T cells in ankylosing spondylitis. At least ten counts were recorded for this clonotype. Its specificity is unknown. TCRdb recomputed calls from the 5' RACE reads with MiXCR, one row per CDR3 protein. The data contain 750,000 to 850,000 distinct CDR3 sequences, 10% to 15% of them singletons. Study outcomes and limitations: Earlier work had already found some motif variants in reactive arthritis synovial fluid and blood. Among TCR beta sequences, a motif of several highly homologous variants appeared characteristic of ankylosing spondylitis blood.

V was shortened by 3 bases and J by 2 bases, with 7 bases between the two germline ends. CDR1 is DFQATT, CDR2 SNEGSKA, per germline (reference sequence). The CDR3 covers 12 residues. This sequence was found in a male donor with ankylosing spondylitis. The chain is built from TRBV20-1 and TRBJ1-2; unclear D gene. The sample was blood, either unsorted or a sorted T cell fraction (not recorded which). CDR3 bases: TGCAGTGCTAGGGGATTAAACTATGGCTACACCTTC. This encodes CSARGLNYGYTF.